Each of the 24 T cell receptor beta chains below was sequenced from the same sample in a study of blood T cells in healthy people across ages. Then a second PCR, running about 7 to 11 cycles, was carried out with a sample-barcoded 5' primer and a J-beta primer mix. TCRdb called the 5' RACE reads again in MiXCR, with one record for every CDR3 protein. Here the sample spans some 1.5 million distinct CDR3 sequences, roughly 43% being singletons. Sequenced sample: blood. These TCRs come from a woman under 30 in good health.

This clonotype was seen a few times. The chain is built from TRBV7-9 and TRBJ2-5; 7 bases agree with TRBD1. The germline CDR1 and CDR2 sequences are SEHNR and FQNEAQ (reference sequence). V shed 8 bases, J shed 4 bases, and the junction held 10 bases outside the gene matches. The CDR3 covers 14 residues. CDR3: CASLPQGVTETQYF. The CDR3 DNA reads as TGTGCCAGCCTGCCCCAGGGGGTAACAGAGACCCAGTACTTC. Variable domain in full (rest from reference TRBV7-9 and TRBJ2-5): DTGVSQNPRHKITKRGQNVTFRCDPISEHNRLYWYRQTLGQGPEFLTYFQNEAQLEKSRLLSDRFSAERPKGSFSTLEIQRTEQGDSAMYLCASLPQGVTETQYFGPGTRLLVL.

This clonotype came up a few times. V usage is TRBV9 and J usage is TRBJ2-7; TRBD2 is a possible D gene (5 bases). V lost 0 bases and J lost 6, with 16 bases in between. In germline, CDR1 is SGDLS, CDR2 YYNGEE. CDR3 length equals 15 residues. The CDR3 bases are TGTGCCAGCAGCGTAGTTGGAGCCGGGATCTCCGAGCAGTACTTC. Protein: CASSVVGAGISEQYF.

The genes are TRBV7-9 and TRBJ2-2; TRBD2 agrees at 12 bases. The CDR3 is 16 amino acids. Per the germline V gene, CDR1 is SEHNR and CDR2 is FQNEAQ (reference sequence). Trimming at V came to 5 bases and at J to 5 bases, leaving 6 bases not matched to a gene. CDR3 amino acids: CASSPRTSGKTGELFF. In nucleotides, the CDR3 is TGTGCCAGCAGCCCGCGGACTAGCGGGAAAACCGGGGAGCTGTTTTTT.

This clonotype has more than one count but fewer than ten. The V and J genes are TRBV4-1 and TRBJ2-7; D unresolved. Germline V CDR1 and CDR2: MGHRA, YSYEKL. V was pared by 2 bases and J by 2 bases, with 10 bases between. This CDR3 spans 14 amino acids. CDR3: CASSQSSGAYEQYF. In DNA, the CDR3 is TGCGCCAGCAGCCAATCCTCTGGGGCCTACGAGCAGTACTTC.

V and J are TRBV7-2 and TRBJ2-1, with TRBD2 matching 11 bases. From germline, CDR1 is SGHTA and CDR2 FQGNSA. The length of the CDR3 is 16 residues. V lost 1 base, J lost 8 bases, and 7 bases stayed unmatched. Written as DNA, the CDR3 is TGTGCCAGCAGCTTAGTGCTAGCGGGGGGATGGGATGAGCAGTTCTTC. Translating it yields CASSLVLAGGWDEQFF.

With respect to this clonotype: A read error may account for a junction end that differs from germline. This sequence joins TRBV14 and TRBJ2-1; D may be TRBD1 (6 bases). This CDR3 comprises 13 residues. Looked up from germline, CDR1 is SGHDN and CDR2 is FVKESK. The CDR3 DNA reads as TGTGTCAGCAGCCAAAACAGGGTTAATGAGCAGTTCTTC. It encodes CVSSQNRVNEQFF.

This clonotype appeared a few times. V and J are TRBV6-5 and TRBJ1-2; 8 positions match TRBD1. The CDR3 has 14 residues. Trimming at V came to 7 bases and at J to 4 bases, leaving 8 bases not matched to a gene. Per the germline V gene, CDR1 is MNHEY and CDR2 is SVGAGI. CDR3 bases: TGTGCCAGCACCGACAGGGGACAAATCTATGGCTACACCTTC. The encoded protein is CASTDRGQIYGYTF.

The rearrangement links TRBV6-2 or TRBV6-3 to TRBJ1-1; no clear D. Per the germline V gene, CDR1 is MNHEY and CDR2 is SVGEGT. CDR3 length: 15 amino acids. Between the trimmed V and J ends, which lost 6 bases and 3 bases, there was a span of 17 bases. CDR3 sequence: CASSELWVADTEAFF. The CDR3 bases are TGTGCCAGCAGCGAACTTTGGGTTGCGGACACTGAAGCTTTCTTT.

The rearrangement uses TRBV27 and TRBJ1-1, with D possibly TRBD1 on 6 matching bases. The CDR3 consists of 16 residues. Trimming removed 5 bases at V and 0 bases at J, with 16 bases between. Germline V gene data show CDR1 as MNHEY and CDR2 as SMNVEV (reference sequence). The CDR3 DNA reads as TGTGCCAGCAGTGAGACAGGACTCCTCATGAACACTGAAGCTTTCTTT. Protein product: CASSETGLLMNTEAFF.

This clonotype was found many times. The genes are TRBV7-2 and TRBJ1-2, with D hard to call. CDR1 and CDR2 (germline): SGHTA, FQGNSA. The CDR3 length is 11 residues. Trimming took off 5 bases at V and 1 base at J, with 2 bases between the two ends. The CDR3 DNA reads as TGTGCCAGCAGCCATAACTATGGCTACACCTTC. It codes for CASSHNYGYTF.

The V and J genes are TRBV5-1 and TRBJ2-3; 12 nucleotides align to TRBD2. The V segment lost 0 bases and the J segment 2 bases; nucleotides outside the gene matches: 7. CDR1 SGHRS and CDR2 YFSETQ come from the germline V gene. There are 18 residues in the CDR3. The CDR3 loop is CASSLEPLAGGYTDTQYF. In DNA form, the CDR3 reads TGCGCCAGCAGCTTGGAACCCCTAGCGGGGGGGTACACAGATACGCAGTATTTT.

The chain combines TRBV12-3 or TRBV12-4 with TRBJ1-1; 11 nucleotides line up with TRBD1. With V trimmed by 5 bases and J by 5 bases, 7 bases remained unmatched. This CDR3 comprises 15 residues. In DNA form, the CDR3 reads TGTGCCAGCAGTGACGGACAGGGGGCGAGGACTGAAGCTTTCTTT. The encoded protein is CASSDGQGARTEAFF.

The chain uses TRBV6-1 and TRBJ1-5, with a possible D match to TRBD1 (5 bases). Germline V CDR1 and CDR2: MNHNS, SASEGT. CDR3 length: 17 residues. Between the trimmed V and J ends, which lost 6 bases and 0 bases, there was a span of 18 bases. The CDR3 bases are TGTGCCAGCAGCCCCCAAGGGGTGGGGTATAGCAATCAGCCCCAGCATTTT. It yields the protein CASSPQGVGYSNQPQHF.

V is TRBV28 and J is TRBJ1-2; D is unclear. Germline-derived CDR1 and CDR2 are MDHEN and SYDVKM. The CDR3 is made up of 13 amino acids. V was shortened by 5 bases and J by 8 bases, with 15 bases between the two germline ends. CDR3 nucleotides: TGTGCCAGCAGTGCTACTTACTACCGGGGCTACACCTTC. It specifies CASSATYYRGYTF.

This clonotype was seen only a few times. The rearrangement joins TRBV29-1 to TRBJ1-2; D not certain. Per the germline V gene, CDR1 is SQVTM and CDR2 is ANQGSEA. There are 12 residues in the CDR3. With 4 bases removed from V and 5 bases from J, the gap between germline ends came to 11 bases. This chain's CDR3 is CSVGKAVYGYTF. The CDR3 region has the DNA TGCAGCGTTGGCAAGGCAGTTTATGGCTACACCTTC.

This clonotype was seen a few times. One end of the junction is discordant with germline, which a read error may explain. V and J are TRBV4-3 and TRBJ2-1; D is undetermined. The germline gives CDR1 LGHNA, CDR2 YSLEER. The CDR3 has 15 amino acids. The CDR3 DNA sequence: TGCGCCAGCAGCCAAGGGGGTTGGGGTTACAATGGGCAGTTCTTC. It specifies CASSQGGWGYNGQFF.

The gene calls are TRBV7-2 and TRBJ2-7; either TRBD1 or TRBD2 may fit D (5 bases each). The CDR3 has 15 residues. Deletions cut 3 bases from V and 7 bases from J, with 19 bases between. Germline V gene data show CDR1 as SGHTA and CDR2 as FQGNSA. The CDR3 sequence: CASSFGPREGNEQYF. In DNA form, the CDR3 reads TGTGCCAGCAGCTTTGGCCCGCGCGAGGGGAATGAGCAGTACTTC.

The chain carries TRBV20-1 and TRBJ1-5; D might be TRBD1 (5 bases). In germline, CDR1 is DFQATT, CDR2 SNEGSKA (reference sequence). Trimming stripped 6 bases from V and 5 bases from J, with 17 bases between. The CDR3 is made up of 14 amino acids. The CDR3 region has the DNA TGCAGTGCCCAGGACATACAAGGATATCAGCCCCAGCATTTT. It codes for CSAQDIQGYQPQHF.

A few counts support this clonotype. The chain carries TRBV7-2 and TRBJ1-2; 7 bases line up with TRBD1. Per the germline V gene, CDR1 is SGHTA and CDR2 is FQGNSA. This CDR3 has 17 amino acids. Trimming took 4 bases from V and 8 from J; bases not matched to a gene: 19. CDR3 in amino acids: CASSYRQGLNYTSGYTF. The DNA for the CDR3 is TGTGCCAGCAGCTATAGACAGGGCTTAAACTATACTAGCGGCTACACCTTC.

J is TRBJ2-5 and V is TRBV28, with 10 bases fitting TRBD2. CDR1 and CDR2 from the germline V gene are MDHEN and SYDVKM. This CDR3 spans 16 amino acids. J was trimmed by 6 bases and V by 3 bases; bases with no gene match: 10. The DNA for the CDR3 is TGTGCCAGCAGTTTTGGGCTAGCGGGAGTCAAGAAGACCCAGTACTTC. This codes for CASSFGLAGVKKTQYF.

This clonotype was counted a few times. The rearrangement links TRBV3-1 to TRBJ2-1; the D is unclear. The germline gives CDR1 LGHDT, CDR2 YNNKEL (reference sequence). The CDR3 is 14 amino acids. Trimming took 5 bases from V and 5 from J, leaving 13 bases between them. The chain's CDR3 is CASSLRTLNNEQFF. The DNA of the CDR3 is TGTGCCAGCAGCTTAAGGACCCTAAACAATGAGCAGTTCTTC.

This clonotype was seen a few times. The chain combines TRBV20-1 with TRBJ1-5; D is unclear. The CDR3 length is 14 residues. Germline CDR1 is DFQATT and CDR2 is SNEGSKA (reference sequence). Trimming pared 3 bases from V and 2 bases from J, leaving 11 bases between. The chain's CDR3 is CSASSGGGNQPQHF. CDR3 nucleotide sequence: TGCAGTGCTAGTTCGGGTGGAGGCAATCAGCCCCAGCATTTT.

This chain uses TRBV24-1 with TRBJ1-1; the D is unclear. Germline loops: CDR1 KGHDR, CDR2 SFDVKD. Deletions cut 4 bases from V and 1 base from J, with 6 bases between. The CDR3 spans 13 residues. The CDR3 DNA follows: TGTGCCACCAGTGAAGGCCCGAACACTGAAGCTTTCTTT. As protein: CATSEGPNTEAFF.

The chain employs TRBV3-1 and TRBJ1-4; D ambiguous. Trimming removed 3 bases from V and 10 bases from J, with 12 bases in between. The CDR3 covers 13 residues. The V gene's germline CDR1 is LGHDT and CDR2 YNNKEL (reference sequence). The CDR3 region has the DNA TGTGCCAGCAGCCAGGGTAGGTCGGGAAAACTGTTTTTT. As protein: CASSQGRSGKLFF.